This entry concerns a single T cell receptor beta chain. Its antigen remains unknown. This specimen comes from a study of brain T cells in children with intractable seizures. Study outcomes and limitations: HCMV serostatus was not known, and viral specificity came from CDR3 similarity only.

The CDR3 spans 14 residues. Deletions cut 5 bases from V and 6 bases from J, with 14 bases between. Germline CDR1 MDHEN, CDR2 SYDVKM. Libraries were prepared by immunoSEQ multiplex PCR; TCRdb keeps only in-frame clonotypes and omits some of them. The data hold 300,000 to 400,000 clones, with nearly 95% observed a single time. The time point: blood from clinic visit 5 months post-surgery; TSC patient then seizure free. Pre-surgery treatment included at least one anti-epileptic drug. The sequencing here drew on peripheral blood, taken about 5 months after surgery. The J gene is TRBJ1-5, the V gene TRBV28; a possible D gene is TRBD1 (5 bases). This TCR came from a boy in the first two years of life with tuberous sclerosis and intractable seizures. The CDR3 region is CASSGWGEAQPQHF. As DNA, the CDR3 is TGTGCCAGCAGTGGCTGGGGGGAGGCTCAGCCCCAGCATTTT. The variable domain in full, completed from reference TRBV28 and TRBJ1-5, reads DVKVTQSSRYLVKRTGEKVFLECVQDMDHENMFWYRQDPGLGLRLIYFSYDVKMKEKGDIPEGYSVSREKKERFSLILESASTNQTSMYLCASSGWGEAQPQHFGDGTRLSIL.